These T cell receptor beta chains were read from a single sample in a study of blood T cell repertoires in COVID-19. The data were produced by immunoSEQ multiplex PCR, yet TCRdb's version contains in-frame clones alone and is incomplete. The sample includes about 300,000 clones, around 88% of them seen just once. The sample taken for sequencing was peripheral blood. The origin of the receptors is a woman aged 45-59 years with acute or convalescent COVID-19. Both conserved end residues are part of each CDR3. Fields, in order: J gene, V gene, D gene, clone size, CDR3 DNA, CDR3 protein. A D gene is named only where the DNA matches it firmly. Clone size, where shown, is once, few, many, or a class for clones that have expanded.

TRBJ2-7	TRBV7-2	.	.	TGTGCCAGCAGCCCATACATACAGATCGGCGAGCAGTACTTC	CASSPYIQIGEQYF
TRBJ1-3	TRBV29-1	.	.	TGCAGCGTTGCAGGGTTTGGAAACACCATATATTTT	CSVAGFGNTIYF
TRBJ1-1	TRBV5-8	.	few	TGTGCCAGCAGCTTGCAGAAGAACACTGAAGCTTTCTTT	CASSLQKNTEAFF
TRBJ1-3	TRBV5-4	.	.	TGTGCCAGCAGCCGTCAGGACAGAGACACCATATATTTT	CASSRQDRDTIYF
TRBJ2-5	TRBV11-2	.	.	TGTGCCAGCAGCTTAGACAGGGAGACCCAGTACTTC	CASSLDRETQYF
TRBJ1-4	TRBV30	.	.	TGTGCCTGGACCTCCCGCGGCCAGGGAGGTGAAAAACTGTTTTTT	CAWTSRGQGGEKLFF
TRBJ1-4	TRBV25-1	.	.	TGTGCCAGCAGTGAATCCCAGGGTTATGAAAAACTGTTTTTT	CASSESQGYEKLFF
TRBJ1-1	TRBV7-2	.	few	TGTGCCAGCAGCTTGTGGAGCGCTGAAGCTTTCTTT	CASSLWSAEAFF
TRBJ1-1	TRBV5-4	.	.	TGTGCCAGCAGCTCTCTAGGGGGGGCTGGAGGGACTGAAGCTTTCTTT	CASSSLGGAGGTEAFF
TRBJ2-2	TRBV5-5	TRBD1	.	TGTGCCAGCAGCTCGAGGACAGGGGGAACCGGGGAGCTGTTTTTT	CASSSRTGGTGELFF
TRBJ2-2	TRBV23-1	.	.	TGCGCCAGCAACGACAGGAACACCGGGGAGCTGTTTTTT	CASNDRNTGELFF